These 20 T cell receptor beta chains came from one sample sequenced in a study of shared clonotypes between healthy human individuals. TCRdb keeps only in-frame clones here, not all; method: immunoSEQ multiplex PCR. The table has around 720,000 clones, roughly 72% seen once. The sequencing sample was made of memory CD4+ T cells sorted from blood. Sample subset: CD45RA-negative fraction. The receptors stem from a woman in her twenties or thirties in good health.

A remark on this clone: A far larger clone is just one base off, so this is likely a read error. V is TRBV2 and J is TRBJ1-2, with D unresolved. This CDR3 contains 12 residues. V was pared by 1 base and J by 2 bases, with 2 bases between. Looked up from germline, CDR1 is SNHLY and CDR2 is FYNNEI. DNA of the CDR3: TGTGCCAGCAGTGAAGGGAACTATGGCTACACCTTC. Translating it yields CASSEGNYGYTF. Filled out from reference TRBV2 and TRBJ1-2, the complete variable domain reads EPEVTQTPSHQVTQMGQEVILRCVPISNHLYFYWYRQILGQKVEFLVSFYNNEISEKSEIFDDQFSVERPDGSNFTLKIRSTKLEDSAMYFCASSEGNYGYTFGSGTRLTVV.

The V call is TRBV28, the J call TRBJ1-2; 7 bases align to TRBD1. The germline gives CDR1 MDHEN, CDR2 SYDVKM. The V segment lost 5 bases and the J segment 8 bases; nucleotides outside the gene matches: 8. The length of the CDR3 is 13 residues. CDR3 sequence reads: CASSPGDRGGYTF. CDR3 nucleotide sequence: TGTGCCAGCAGTCCAGGGGACAGAGGGGGCTACACCTTC.

V is TRBV18 and J is TRBJ2-5, with D maybe TRBD1 (5 bases). The CDR3 covers 17 residues. Germline lookup yields CDR1 KGHSH and CDR2 LQKENI. Trimming shortened V by 3 bases and J by 1 base, and 18 bases separated the two germline ends. The CDR3 DNA sequence: TGTGCCAGCTCACCGGGGCCTGAATGGACGGCCCAAGAGACCCAGTACTTC. It is translated as CASSPGPEWTAQETQYF.

This clone has a handful of counts. The J gene is TRBJ1-5, the V gene TRBV28, with D perhaps matching TRBD1 (5 bases). The V end was cut by 7 bases, the J end by 7 bases, with 14 bases between. Germline V gene lookup returns CDR1 MDHEN and CDR2 SYDVKM. This CDR3 spans 13 amino acids. CDR3 protein: CASTLQGGQPQHF. In DNA, the CDR3 is TGTGCCAGCACCCTCCAGGGCGGCCAGCCCCAGCATTTT.

This rearrangement joins TRBV5-4 to TRBJ1-2; 8 bases match TRBD1. Germline assignment: CDR1 SGHNT and CDR2 YYREEE (reference sequence). V trimming: 4 bases; J trimming: 4 bases; junction bases outside the gene matches: 9. This CDR3 has 15 amino acids. CDR3: CASSPQGQGAYGYTF. Written as DNA, the CDR3 is TGTGCCAGCAGCCCTCAGGGGCAGGGGGCCTATGGCTACACCTTC.

The genes are TRBV9 and TRBJ2-5, with unresolved D. V was shortened by 0 bases and J by 4 bases, with 13 bases between the two germline ends. Germline values: CDR1 SGDLS, CDR2 YYNGEE. The CDR3 sequence is 15 residues long. CDR3 sequence: CASSVGIRESETQYF. The CDR3 bases are TGTGCCAGCAGCGTAGGGATAAGGGAATCAGAGACCCAGTACTTC. Full variable domain (outside the CDR3, taken from reference TRBV9 and TRBJ2-5): DSGVTQTPKHLITATGQRVTLRCSPRSGDLSVYWYQQSLDQGLQFLIQYYNGEERAKGNILERFSAQQFPDLHSELNLSSLELGDSALYFCASSVGIRESETQYFGPGTRLLVL.

The genes are TRBV5-4 and TRBJ1-2, with D tentatively TRBD1 (6 bases). V lost 4 bases and J 7 bases, leaving 8 bases between the germline ends. This CDR3 has 11 amino acids. Germline V CDR1 and CDR2: SGHNT, YYREEE (reference sequence). The CDR3 bases are TGTGCCAGCAGCCTACAGGGTGGCTACACCTTC. Protein: CASSLQGGYTF.

The chain is built from TRBV4-1 and TRBJ2-7; possible D gene TRBD2, 6 bases. The length of the CDR3 is 18 residues. The V gene's germline CDR1 is MGHRA and CDR2 YSYEKL. Trimming removed 1 base at V and 0 bases at J, with 19 bases between. CDR3 DNA sequence: TGCGCCAGCAGCCAAGCGCCCCAGGCTAGCGTTCTCTCCTACGAGCAGTACTTC. It translates to CASSQAPQASVLSYEQYF.

The gene calls are TRBV7-7 and TRBJ2-2, with no clear D. CDR1 and CDR2 from the germline V gene are SSHAT and FNYEAQ (reference sequence). The V end was cut by 1 base, the J end by 0 bases, with 6 bases between. The CDR3 totals 15 residues. The CDR3 DNA is TGTGCCAGCAGCTTAGGTGTTGCGAACACCGGGGAGCTGTTTTTT. Amino acids: CASSLGVANTGELFF. The whole variable domain, remainder taken from reference TRBV7-7 and TRBJ2-2, is GAGVSQSPRYKVTKRGQDVTLRCDPISSHATLYWYQQALGQGPEFLTYFNYEAQPDKSGLPSDRFSAERPEGSISTLTIQRTEQRDSAMYRCASSLGVANTGELFFGEGSRLTVL.

The sample holds a few counts of this clone. The V call is TRBV7-2, the J call TRBJ2-2; 7 positions agree with TRBD1. There are 16 residues in the CDR3. Per the germline V gene, CDR1 is SGHTA and CDR2 is FQGNSA. V trimming: 5 bases; J trimming: 7 bases; junction bases outside the gene matches: 13. The CDR3 sequence: CASSPAGTVRIGELFF. CDR3 DNA: TGTGCCAGCAGCCCCGCCGGGACAGTAAGAATCGGGGAGCTGTTTTTT. The variable domain in full, completed from reference TRBV7-2 and TRBJ2-2, reads GAGVSQSPSNKVTEKGKDVELRCDPISGHTALYWYRQSLGQGLEFLIYFQGNSAPDKSGLPSDRFSAERTGGSVSTLTIQRTQQEDSAVYLCASSPAGTVRIGELFFGEGSRLTVL.

This clone was seen a few times. CDR3 DNA: TGTGCCATCGGGGGGGGTAATCAGCCCCAGCATTTT. Protein product: CAIGGGNQPQHF. The gene calls are TRBV27 and TRBJ1-5, with D maybe TRBD1 (5 bases). Germline loops: CDR1 MNHEY, CDR2 SMNVEV (reference sequence). There are 12 residues in the CDR3. Trimming removed 10 bases at V and 4 bases at J, with 11 bases between.

The chain is built from TRBV11-2 and TRBJ2-1, with TRBD2 as a possible D gene (6 bases). Germline CDR1 reads SGHAT; CDR2 reads FQNNGV. Trimming took off 1 base at V and 4 bases at J, with 17 bases between the two ends. The CDR3 contains 17 residues. The CDR3 spells CASSLGAYGRSYNEQFF. Here the CDR3 DNA reads TGTGCCAGCAGCTTAGGGGCTTATGGGAGGTCATACAATGAGCAGTTCTTC. Using reference TRBV11-2 and TRBJ2-1 for the parts outside the CDR3, the full variable domain is EAGVAQSPRYKIIEKRQSVAFWCNPISGHATLYWYQQILGQGPKLLIQFQNNGVVDDSQLPKDRFSAERLKGVDSTLKIQPAKLEDSAVYLCASSLGAYGRSYNEQFFGPGTRLTVL.

This clone has more than one count but fewer than ten. The chain employs TRBV10-1 and TRBJ2-1; D uncertain. The germline V gene encodes CDR1 WNHNN and CDR2 SYGVQD (reference sequence). V was trimmed by 3 bases and J by 0 bases, leaving 6 bases between them. The CDR3 covers 14 residues. CDR3 sequence (DNA): TGCGCCAGCAGTGACCTCAGCTCCTACAATGAGCAGTTCTTC. Its translation: CASSDLSSYNEQFF.

This sequence joins TRBV11-2 and TRBJ1-1; weak D call: TRBD1 (6 bases). From germline, CDR1 is SGHAT and CDR2 FQNNGV. V was pared by 5 bases and J by 10 bases, with 17 bases between. The CDR3 extends over 13 amino acids. As DNA, the CDR3 is TGTGCCAGCAGCCACAGGGAATACAAGGGAGCTTTCTTT. Protein: CASSHREYKGAFF.

The V gene is TRBV30, the J gene TRBJ1-1; D remains ambiguous. V was pared by 4 bases and J by 7 bases, with 7 bases between. CDR1 and CDR2 (germline): GTSNPN, SVGIG (reference sequence). The CDR3 extends over 10 amino acids. The CDR3 DNA reads as TGTGCCTGGAAGGGTGTTGAAGCTTTCTTT. It codes for CAWKGVEAFF.

The V and J genes are TRBV28 and TRBJ1-5; D uncertain. CDR1 and CDR2 (germline): MDHEN, SYDVKM. CDR3 length: 12 residues. Deletions cut 5 bases from V and 5 bases from J, with 7 bases between. CDR3 DNA sequence: TGTGCCAGCAGTCCATCGGATCAGCCCCAGCATTTT. The encoded protein is CASSPSDQPQHF. Full variable domain (rest looked up from reference TRBV28 and TRBJ1-5): DVKVTQSSRYLVKRTGEKVFLECVQDMDHENMFWYRQDPGLGLRLIYFSYDVKMKEKGDIPEGYSVSREKKERFSLILESASTNQTSMYLCASSPSDQPQHFGDGTRLSIL.

This clone was found a few times. The rearrangement joins TRBV27 to TRBJ2-6, with 8 positions matching TRBD2. CDR1 MNHEY and CDR2 SMNVEV come from the germline V gene (reference sequence). Losses at the gene ends were 10 bases for V and 4 bases for J; bases not matched to a gene: 3. The CDR3 covers 13 residues. CDR3 region: CATAGGGANVLTF. The CDR3 DNA is TGTGCCACCGCGGGGGGCGGGGCCAACGTCCTGACTTTC. The variable domain in full, completed from reference TRBV27 and TRBJ2-6, reads EAQVTQNPRYLITVTGKKLTVTCSQNMNHEYMSWYRQDPGLGLRQIYYSMNVEVTDKGDVPEGYKVSRKEKRNFPLILESPSPNQTSLYFCATAGGGANVLTFGAGSRLTVL.

The J gene is TRBJ2-3, the V gene TRBV21-1; the D call TRBD2 from the table was never checked on the DNA. TRBV21-1 constitutes a pseudogene. The CDR3 loop spans 17 amino acids. The DNA of the CDR3 is TGTGCCAGCAGCAAAGGGACTAGCGGGAGTTCGACAGATACGCAGTATTTT. Translated, it gives CASSKGTSGSSTDTQYF.

The V and J genes are TRBV6-1 and TRBJ1-1; D not certain. V was cut by 4 bases and J by 4 bases, with 13 bases left in between. This CDR3 comprises 14 residues. Germline V gives CDR1 MNHNS, CDR2 SASEGT. Here the CDR3 DNA reads TGTGCCAGCAGTGGTAGAGTCGGATCCACTGAAGCTTTCTTT. Translated: CASSGRVGSTEAFF.

In its sample, this clone was seen once. Given a much more abundant clone one base away, this may be a read error. This chain joins TRBV2 and TRBJ2-2; 9 bases match TRBD1. The ends lost 6 bases at V and 3 bases at J; junction bases unmatched: 2. CDR1 is SNHLY and CDR2 is FYNNEI in the germline V gene. The CDR3 has 14 residues. CDR3 in DNA: TGTGCCAGCAGAAGACAGGGGGACACCGGGGAGCTGTTTTTT. Amino acid sequence: CASRRQGDTGELFF.